This TCR beta chain was sequenced for a study of blood T cell repertoires in COVID-19 (dated by TCRdb to the early 2020s). About the study as a whole: Samples covering the acute and convalescent phases of COVID-19 were provided by collaborators in the United States, Italy and Spain. The samples were drawn from two sources: the first 160 participants of the ongoing ImmuneRACE study, and 1,254 subjects contributed by 6 global collaborators. The prospective study material was composed of cDNA or gDNA derived from T cells, B-cell-depleted T cells, or PBMCs. The repertoires were released in a freely available public database intended as a resource for research on the immune response to SARS-CoV-2. HLA class I and class II types, where available, came from metadata supplied by the sample provider rather than from assay-based typing. The dataset comprised deeply sampled blood TCRbeta repertoires from subjects exposed to, actively infected with, or recovered from COVID-19. Sample metadata almost always included a de-identified subject ID, COVID-19 status, age in years and sex. The research as a whole found: How much clinical and demographic metadata was included differed by source and by participant, and the metadata was provided uncurated.

Whole blood was collected in K2EDTA tubes by collaborating institutions according to the institutions' own protocols. For TCRbeta analysis, collaborators shipped samples as frozen whole blood, isolated PBMCs, or DNA extracted from either of those sample types. The immunoSEQ Assay, a bias-controlled multiplex PCR, was used to amplify TCRbeta CDR3 regions from genomic DNA. The source study handled its data this way. Within the assay, amplification of reference gene primers was used to estimate how many nucleated cells each sample contained. To quantify the absolute abundance of each unique TCRbeta CDR3 rearrangement, sequence reads were collapsed and filtered. For each sample, productive Simpson clonality was calculated as the square root of Simpson's diversity index over productive rearrangements. TCRdb provides this immuneACCESS table in a form limited to in-frame rearrangements. Some clones are lacking; in checked studies, under half of them reflect an unresolved V gene, and why the rest are absent is not known. V, J and clone size were drawn from that table, and D and trimming were deduced from the DNA. In this sample the table shows around 180,000 clones, about 86% of which occur a single time. The ten biggest clones cover roughly 20% of the sample.

In the case of this clone: Its antigen has not been determined. Relative to the germline gene, one junction end is altered; a read error may explain this.

The CDR3 measures 14 amino acids from cysteine to phenylalanine. The CDR3 DNA has 42 bases and is translated from base 1. Sequences MNHEY (CDR1) and SVGAGI (CDR2) are obtained from the germline V gene. The rearranged chain carries TRBV6-5 and TRBJ2-5; the D gene cannot be resolved reliably. The sample comprised peripheral blood. The clonotype was recovered from a man aged 70 or older with active or convalescent COVID-19. The CDR3 reads as follows: CASSYSGSQETQYF. The bases read TGTGCCAGTAGTTACTCGGGCAGTCAAGAGACCCAGTACTTC.